This T cell receptor beta chain was retrieved from a study of neurological immune-mediated disorders. In its sample, this clonotype was seen many times. The CDR3 length is 15 residues. CDR1 and CDR2 from the germline V gene are SGHNT and YENEEA. V dropped 3 bases and J dropped 4; count of bases not matched to a gene: 6. MiXCR was run by TCRdb on the 5' RACE reads, yielding one entry per CDR3 protein. The sample gives around 94,000 distinct CDR3 sequences, about 3.8% of which show up once; about 6% is in the top ten. The unsorted libraries were prepared from 2 million PBMCs (stored at -80 C). Material for sequencing was PBMCs. This sequence joins TRBV11-3 and TRBJ2-3; TRBD2 matches at 8 bases. This clonotype originated in a woman aged 18-29 years with multiple sclerosis. CDR3 protein: CASSLGAGVSDTQYF. CDR3 DNA sequence: TGTGCCAGCAGCTTGGGAGCGGGGGTCTCAGATACGCAGTATTTT.